The 26 T cell receptor beta chains reported below all come from one sample, sequenced in a study of shared clonotypes between healthy human individuals. TCRdb's table, derived via immunoSEQ multiplex PCR, lists solely in-frame clones and lacks some. Here the sample spans about 870,000 clones, nearly 95% being singletons. CD45RO-negative, CCR7-selected cells formed the naive CD8 fraction, which excluded terminally differentiated effector memory CD45RA+ cells. Sequences were obtained from naive CD8+ T cells sorted from blood. These receptor sequences come from a man aged 30 to 39 in good health.

J is TRBJ2-1 and V is TRBV12-5; 9 nucleotides match TRBD1. V shed 2 bases and J 3 bases; nucleotides not matched to a gene: 11. CDR1 is LGHNT, CDR2 FRNRAP, per germline. The CDR3 has 18 residues. The chain's CDR3 is CASGLILRDRDYYNEQFF. The CDR3 DNA reads TGTGCTAGTGGTTTGATCCTCCGGGACAGGGATTACTACAATGAGCAGTTCTTC.

V gene TRBV9 combines with J gene TRBJ1-1; 8 bases align to TRBD1. Unmatched junction bases numbered 3, after V lost 4 bases and J lost 4 bases. The CDR3 consists of 13 residues. CDR1 SGDLS and CDR2 YYNGEE come from the germline V gene. CDR3 sequence: CASSSGQGTEAFF. For the CDR3, the DNA is TGTGCCAGCAGCTCTGGACAGGGCACTGAAGCTTTCTTT.

V and J are TRBV9 and TRBJ2-1, with D uncertain. The CDR3 extends over 13 amino acids. Germline loops: CDR1 SGDLS, CDR2 YYNGEE. V was cut by 5 bases and J by 5 bases, with 11 bases left in between. As DNA, the CDR3 is TGTGCCAGCAGTCTGGGCGTTAACAATGAGCAGTTCTTC. This codes for CASSLGVNNEQFF.

The gene calls are TRBV7-6 and TRBJ2-7; 12 bases are shared with TRBD2. This CDR3 is built from 16 residues. Germline assignment: CDR1 SGHVS and CDR2 FNYEAQ. J lost 0 bases, V lost 1 base, and 1 base had no gene match. CDR3 region: CASSLELAGGSYEQYF. Written as DNA, the CDR3 is TGTGCCAGCAGCTTAGAACTAGCGGGAGGCTCCTACGAGCAGTACTTC.

This clone was seen once. The genes are TRBV19 and TRBJ2-2; D is unresolved. Trimming took 8 bases from V and 6 from J, leaving 4 bases between them. The CDR3 consists of 10 residues. Germline V gives CDR1 LNHDA, CDR2 SQIVND (reference sequence). The CDR3 is CASRAGELFF. The CDR3 region has the DNA TGTGCCAGTCGGGCCGGGGAGCTGTTTTTT.

The chain is built from TRBV15 and TRBJ2-1; D gene ambiguous. The CDR3 is 13 residues long. The V gene's germline CDR1 is LNHNV and CDR2 YYDKDF (reference sequence). V was pared by 1 base and J by 2 bases, with 3 bases between. CDR3 in amino acids: CATSRVTYNEQFF. CDR3 in DNA: TGTGCCACCAGCAGAGTCACCTACAATGAGCAGTTCTTC.

The chain has TRBV29-1 and TRBJ2-7; D call uncertain. Germline loops: CDR1 SQVTM, CDR2 ANQGSEA. The V end was cut by 3 bases, the J end by 3 bases, with 9 bases between. The CDR3 consists of 12 residues. The CDR3 coding sequence is TGCAGCGTTGACGACAAGAACTACGAGCAGTACTTC. Its translation is CSVDDKNYEQYF.

V gene TRBV19 combines with J gene TRBJ2-1; 8 bases are shared with TRBD2. CDR1 and CDR2 (germline): LNHDA, SQIVND (reference sequence). The CDR3 sequence is 14 residues long. Unmatched junction bases numbered 10, after V lost 7 bases and J lost 8 bases. This CDR3 is CASTHSGSVDEQFF. In DNA form, the CDR3 reads TGTGCCAGTACCCACAGCGGGAGTGTCGATGAGCAGTTCTTC.

This clone was seen just once. This chain links TRBV5-8 with TRBJ2-7, with TRBD2 as a possible D gene (5 bases). Per the germline V gene, CDR1 is SGHTS and CDR2 is YDEGEE. The CDR3 is made up of 13 amino acids. The V end lost 5 bases, the J end lost 5 bases, and 14 bases lay between the germline ends. CDR3 amino acids: CASSAGWEHEQYF. The DNA of the CDR3 is TGTGCCAGCAGTGCCGGGTGGGAGCACGAGCAGTACTTC.

The rearrangement joins TRBV27 to TRBJ2-7, with 9 bases fitting TRBD1. J was trimmed by 2 bases and V by 3 bases; bases with no gene match: 5. Germline V CDR1 and CDR2: MNHEY, SMNVEV (reference sequence). CDR3 length: 15 amino acids. The CDR3 DNA follows: TGTGCCAGCAGTTTGGGACAGGGATACGCCTACGAGCAGTACTTC. Protein product: CASSLGQGYAYEQYF.

The chain uses TRBV11-2 and TRBJ1-2, with D possibly being TRBD1 (5 bases). This CDR3 contains 15 residues. V was shortened by 7 bases and J by 4 bases, with 19 bases between the two germline ends. From germline, CDR1 is SGHAT and CDR2 FQNNGV. The CDR3 DNA follows: TGTGCCAGCACCGAAGGCCCCCGGGACGGCTATGGCTACACCTTC. As protein: CASTEGPRDGYGYTF.

V and J are TRBV2 and TRBJ1-1; unclear D gene. Looked up from germline, CDR1 is SNHLY and CDR2 is FYNNEI. V gave up 7 bases and J gave up 1 base, with 7 bases separating them. CDR3 length: 12 amino acids. The CDR3 nucleotides read TGTGCCAGCACCGCACGGAACACTGAAGCTTTCTTT. Translation gives CASTARNTEAFF.

This chain uses TRBV30 with TRBJ2-4, with D possibly being TRBD1 (5 bases). Per the germline V gene, CDR1 is GTSNPN and CDR2 is SVGIG (reference sequence). Trimming stripped 4 bases from V and 11 bases from J, with 12 bases between. This CDR3 has 11 amino acids. The CDR3 coding sequence is TGTGCCTGGAAGGTAGGGGCGTTTCAGTACTTC. The encoded protein is CAWKVGAFQYF.

This clone was seen only once. The CDR3 region has the DNA TGTGCCAGTCGAACAGGGGGTTCGGGGGAGCTGTTTTTT. Protein sequence: CASRTGGSGELFF. The J gene is TRBJ2-2, the V gene TRBV19, with 8 nucleotides matching TRBD1. CDR1 is LNHDA, CDR2 SQIVND, per germline (reference sequence). V trimming: 8 bases; J trimming: 8 bases; junction bases outside the gene matches: 7. This CDR3 contains 13 residues.

V and J are TRBV7-8 and TRBJ2-7; TRBD2 is a possible D gene (5 bases). Between the trimmed V and J ends, which lost 2 bases and 3 bases, there was a span of 17 bases. Germline V lookup: CDR1 SGHVS, CDR2 FQNEAQ. There are 16 residues in the CDR3. The CDR3 DNA is TGTGCCAGCAGCTTACTTGACTACCAAGAGAACTACGAGCAGTACTTC. It codes for CASSLLDYQENYEQYF.

The chain links TRBV4-2 to TRBJ2-1; D perhaps matches TRBD2 (6 bases). In germline, CDR1 is LGHNA, CDR2 YNFKEQ. With 0 bases removed from V and 0 bases from J, the gap between germline ends came to 12 bases. The CDR3 extends over 17 amino acids. CDR3 nucleotides: TGTGCCAGCAGCCAAGAGACCGGGACTCTCTCCTACAATGAGCAGTTCTTC. It yields the protein CASSQETGTLSYNEQFF.

The V and J genes are TRBV4-1 and TRBJ1-2; D is unresolved. V was clipped by 3 bases and J by 4 bases, with 18 bases between them. From germline, CDR1 is MGHRA and CDR2 YSYEKL. This CDR3 is built from 16 residues. CDR3 nucleotide sequence: TGCGCCAGCAGCCAGGTCCCCGAGGCTCGGGGCTATGGCTACACCTTC. Translation: CASSQVPEARGYGYTF.

This chain joins TRBV19 and TRBJ1-5, with unresolved D. Trimming cost V 5 bases and J 2 bases, with 13 bases left between them. The CDR3 is made up of 15 amino acids. Germline V gene sequence: CDR1 LNHDA, CDR2 SQIVND (reference sequence). In DNA form, the CDR3 reads TGTGCCAGTAGTCCTGAGGAATGGGGCAATCAGCCCCAGCATTTT. Translating gives CASSPEEWGNQPQHF.

This chain connects TRBV11-3 to TRBJ2-1; perhaps TRBD1 as D (6 bases). Germline loops: CDR1 SGHNT, CDR2 YENEEA. CDR3 length equals 16 residues. The V end was cut by 1 base, the J end by 0 bases, with 10 bases between. The CDR3 region is CASSLGQGSSYNEQFF. Here the CDR3 DNA reads TGTGCCAGCAGCTTAGGGCAGGGGAGCTCCTACAATGAGCAGTTCTTC. The complete variable domain, with remaining parts taken from reference TRBV11-3 and TRBJ2-1, reads EAGVVQSPRYKIIEKKQPVAFWCNPISGHNTLYWYLQNLGQGPELLIRYENEEAVDDSQLPKDRFSAERLKGVDSTLKIQPAELGDSAVYLCASSLGQGSSYNEQFFGPGTRLTVL.

The rearrangement uses TRBV13 and TRBJ1-2; 8 bases agree with TRBD1. The CDR3 loop spans 14 amino acids. From germline, CDR1 is PRHDT and CDR2 FYEKMQ (reference sequence). J was trimmed by 5 bases and V by 5 bases; bases with no gene match: 7. CDR3 protein: CASSLQDREYGYTF. The CDR3 region has the DNA TGTGCCAGCAGCCTCCAGGACAGGGAATATGGCTACACCTTC. The variable domain in full, with the rest retrieved from reference TRBV13 and TRBJ1-2, is AAGVIQSPRHLIKEKRETATLKCYPIPRHDTVYWYQQGPGQDPQFLISFYEKMQSDKGSIPDRFSAQQFSDYHSELNMSSLELGDSALYFCASSLQDREYGYTFGSGTRLTVV.

The chain links TRBV19 to TRBJ2-1; a weak D match, TRBD1 (5 bases). Germline V gene lookup returns CDR1 LNHDA and CDR2 SQIVND (reference sequence). The CDR3 covers 15 residues. V lost 0 bases and J 6 bases, leaving 12 bases between the germline ends. This CDR3 is CASSIDLYRFNEQFF. The CDR3 nucleotides read TGTGCCAGTAGTATAGATCTCTACAGGTTCAATGAGCAGTTCTTC. The full variable domain, completed using reference TRBV19 and TRBJ2-1, is DGGITQSPKYLFRKEGQNVTLSCEQNLNHDAMYWYRQDPGQGLRLIYYSQIVNDFQKGDIAEGYSVSREKKESFPLTVTSAQKNPTAFYLCASSIDLYRFNEQFFGPGTRLTVL.

The chain couples TRBV27 to TRBJ2-7, with D possibly TRBD2 on 6 matching bases. Germline loops: CDR1 MNHEY, CDR2 SMNVEV (reference sequence). V dropped 4 bases and J dropped 3 bases, with 13 bases sitting between them. The CDR3 sequence is 14 residues long. The CDR3 is CASSSGLISYEQYF. The CDR3 DNA sequence: TGTGCCAGCAGTTCGGGACTCATTAGCTACGAGCAGTACTTC.

This clone was seen once. The gene calls are TRBV6-1 and TRBJ2-3; the D gene could be TRBD1 or TRBD2 (5 bases each). The V end was cut by 1 base, the J end by 0 bases, with 23 bases between. Germline V gene sequence: CDR1 MNHNS, CDR2 SASEGT. There are 20 residues in the CDR3. CDR3 bases: TGTGCCAGCAGTGAAGAAGAGGCTTGGGGCCTGAGGACTAGCACAGATACGCAGTATTTT. It encodes CASSEEEAWGLRTSTDTQYF.

Notes on this clone: Other DNA sequences in the sample encode the same CDR3. The genes are TRBV9 and TRBJ2-3, with TRBD2 matching over 11 bases. CDR1 is SGDLS, CDR2 YYNGEE, per germline. V gave up 4 bases and J gave up 2 bases; unmatched junction bases: 3. This CDR3 has 15 residues. Here the CDR3 reads CASSPGLAVTDTQYF. DNA of the CDR3: TGTGCCAGCAGCCCGGGACTAGCGGTCACAGATACGCAGTATTTT.

The chain recombines TRBV9 with TRBJ2-1; 9 bases map to TRBD1. Germline V gives CDR1 SGDLS, CDR2 YYNGEE. CDR3 length: 15 residues. V was pared by 5 bases and J by 9 bases, with 12 bases of the junction left unmatched. The chain's CDR3 is CASSSPGTGSTEQFF. The DNA of the CDR3 is TGTGCCAGCAGTTCCCCGGGGACAGGGTCCACTGAGCAGTTCTTC.

The chain couples TRBV7-9 to TRBJ2-3; 9 positions agree with TRBD2. The CDR3 is made up of 15 amino acids. CDR1 SEHNR and CDR2 FQNEAQ come from the germline V gene (reference sequence). Trimming took 6 bases from V and 3 from J; bases not matched to a gene: 7. The CDR3 DNA reads TGTGCCAGCAGATGGGGTAGCGGGAGTACAGATACGCAGTATTTT. This encodes CASRWGSGSTDTQYF.